A selection of T cell receptor beta chains follows, all from one sample in a study of technical replicates of blood from a handful of donors. TCRdb's copy holds only in-frame clones and misses some; the assay was immunoSEQ multiplex PCR. This table has around 60,000 clones, 70% to 90% appearing once. Sequencing input: PBMCs. These receptors were taken from a human donor in good health. Some clones in this sample may be carry-over from other donors' samples. The CDR3 runs from the conserved cysteine through the conserved F or W. Each record gives: clone size, D gene, J gene, V gene, CDR3 DNA, CDR3 protein. D genes are given only for firm matches. Clone size is given for some rows only: seen once, a few or many times, or a class if the clone is expanded.

clone size: .; D gene: .; J gene: TRBJ1-2; V gene: TRBV14; CDR3 DNA: TGTGCCAGCAGCCAAGGAATAACAGGGTGGGGCGGCTACACCTTC; CDR3 protein: CASSQGITGWGGYTF
clone size: .; D gene: .; J gene: TRBJ2-1; V gene: TRBV7-9; CDR3 DNA: TGTGCCAGCAGCTTAGGCGCGGGGTACAATGAGCAGTTCTTC; CDR3 protein: CASSLGAGYNEQFF
clone size: .; D gene: .; J gene: TRBJ2-1; V gene: TRBV2; CDR3 DNA: TGTGCCAGCAGACGGGATAGCTCCTACAATGAGCAGTTCTTC; CDR3 protein: CASRRDSSYNEQFF
clone size: .; D gene: TRBD1; J gene: TRBJ2-1; V gene: TRBV7-8; CDR3 DNA: TGTGCCAGCAGCATAAGCTGGCAGGGGGCGAACAATGAGCAGTTCTTC; CDR3 protein: CASSISWQGANNEQFF
clone size: .; D gene: .; J gene: TRBJ2-1; V gene: TRBV7-9; CDR3 DNA: TGTGCCAGCGAAGGAGGGGGGGGCACATATGAGCAGTTCTTC; CDR3 protein: CASEGGGGTYEQFF
clone size: .; D gene: .; J gene: TRBJ2-7; V gene: TRBV21-1; CDR3 DNA: TGTGCCATCCCGCGGGCTAGCGGTTTACCGAATTCCGAGCAGTACTTC; CDR3 protein: CAIPRASGLPNSEQYF
clone size: once; D gene: .; J gene: TRBJ2-7; V gene: TRBV7-2; CDR3 DNA: TGTGCCAGCAGCTTAAGGTCGAGCGGCGAGCAGTACTTC; CDR3 protein: CASSLRSSGEQYF
clone size: .; D gene: TRBD1; J gene: TRBJ1-5; V gene: TRBV7-7; CDR3 DNA: TGTGCCAGGAGGGCAGGGGGTGCGAGGTTTCAGCCCCAGCATTTT; CDR3 protein: CARRAGGARFQPQHF
clone size: .; D gene: TRBD1; J gene: TRBJ2-2; V gene: TRBV30; CDR3 DNA: TGTGCCTGGAGTGTAGGGGACAGGGGTTTCACCGGGGAGCTGTTTTTT; CDR3 protein: CAWSVGDRGFTGELFF
clone size: .; D gene: .; J gene: TRBJ2-7; V gene: TRBV27; CDR3 DNA: TGTGCCAGCAGTTCTAGCGCATACTCCTACGAGCAGTACTTC; CDR3 protein: CASSSSAYSYEQYF
clone size: .; D gene: .; J gene: TRBJ1-4; V gene: TRBV5-4; CDR3 DNA: TGTGCCAGCAGCTTTGACAAGGCGGCGGGTGAAAAACTGTTTTTT; CDR3 protein: CASSFDKAAGEKLFF
clone size: .; D gene: TRBD1; J gene: TRBJ2-7; V gene: TRBV6-5; CDR3 DNA: TGTGCCAGCAGTTACGGCGCAGGGGGCTCCTACGAGCAGTACTTC; CDR3 protein: CASSYGAGGSYEQYF